One and the same sample provided the 16 T cell receptor beta chains below, sequenced in a study of blood T cell repertoires in COVID-19. The method was immunoSEQ multiplex PCR; TCRdb's version includes in-frame clones alone and lacks a portion of them. The table shows 200,000 or so clones, with about 87% occurring only once. Sequenced sample: PBMCs or T cells enriched from blood (not recorded which). The receptors were sampled from a woman younger than 45 who had been exposed to COVID-19.

This chain joins TRBV19 and TRBJ2-7; 7 bases fit TRBD2. The CDR3 is made up of 15 amino acids. CDR1 and CDR2 from the germline V gene are LNHDA and SQIVND (reference sequence). J gave up 0 bases and V 5 bases, and 7 bases lay outside the gene matches. CDR3 protein: CASSYRLAVSYEQYF. CDR3 sequence (DNA): TGTGCCAGTAGTTACAGGCTAGCGGTCTCCTACGAGCAGTACTTC.

The gene calls are TRBV28 and TRBJ1-5; 8 nucleotides match TRBD1. V was clipped by 3 bases and J by 6 bases; unmatched bases: 4. The CDR3 is 14 residues long. Per the germline V gene, CDR1 is MDHEN and CDR2 is SYDVKM. This chain's CDR3 is CASSFLTGGQPQHF. As DNA, the CDR3 is TGTGCCAGCAGTTTCCTAACAGGGGGTCAGCCCCAGCATTTT.

The chain is built from TRBV5-1 and TRBJ2-1, with D tentatively TRBD1 (7 bases). The germline V gene encodes CDR1 SGHRS and CDR2 YFSETQ. V was pared by 5 bases and J by 1 base, with 13 bases between. The CDR3 contains 15 residues. CDR3 DNA: TGCGCCAGCAGGGGACTGACAGGGTCCTACAATGAGCAGTTCTTC. It encodes CASRGLTGSYNEQFF. Looking up the rest from reference TRBV5-1 and TRBJ2-1 gives the full variable domain: KAGVTQTPRYLIKTRGQQVTLSCSPISGHRSVSWYQQTPGQGLQFLFEYFSETQRNKGNFPGRFSGRQFSNSRSEMNVSTLELGDSALYLCASRGLTGSYNEQFFGPGTRLTVL.

The chain recombines TRBV10-1 with TRBJ1-1, with a tentative D call TRBD1 (5 bases). The CDR3 loop spans 13 amino acids. Trimming took off 6 bases at V and 5 bases at J, with 13 bases between the two ends. Germline V CDR1 and CDR2: WNHNN, SYGVQD (reference sequence). CDR3 amino acids: CASRDEGETEAFF. The CDR3 DNA follows: TGCGCCAGCAGGGACGAAGGGGAAACTGAAGCTTTCTTT.

The J gene is TRBJ1-1, the V gene TRBV5-1; a possible D gene is TRBD1 (6 bases). CDR1 SGHRS and CDR2 YFSETQ come from the germline V gene. Trimming stripped 4 bases from V and 0 bases from J, with 13 bases between. The CDR3 consists of 15 residues. The CDR3 sequence: CASSPFDRMNTEAFF. As DNA, the CDR3 is TGCGCCAGCAGCCCTTTCGACAGGATGAACACTGAAGCTTTCTTT.

The rearrangement uses TRBV4-1 and TRBJ2-7, with a possible D match to TRBD2 (6 bases). The germline gives CDR1 MGHRA, CDR2 YSYEKL. The CDR3 spans 17 residues. V was clipped by 4 bases and J by 1 base, with 20 bases between them. Here the CDR3 reads CASSPYRLGRGSYEQYF. In DNA, the CDR3 is TGCGCCAGCAGCCCATACCGCCTGGGGCGGGGATCCTACGAGCAGTACTTC.

The chain combines TRBV3-1 (or the pseudogene TRBV3-2) with TRBJ2-7; D is unresolved. Germline V gene sequence: CDR1 LGHDT, CDR2 YNNKEL (reference sequence). The CDR3 has 14 amino acids. V lost 1 base and J 3 bases, leaving 10 bases between the germline ends. The CDR3 DNA reads as TGTGCCAGCAGCCAAGCCGCACATTTCTACGAGCAGTACTTC. Translation: CASSQAAHFYEQYF.

The rearrangement joins TRBV4-1 to TRBJ2-1; TRBD2 matches 9 bases. The ends lost 3 bases at V and 5 bases at J; junction bases unmatched: 8. CDR1 and CDR2 from the germline V gene are MGHRA and YSYEKL. The CDR3 covers 16 residues. The CDR3 DNA is TGCGCCAGCAGCCACCAAGCGGGAGGATCCAACAATGAGCAGTTCTTC. It translates to CASSHQAGGSNNEQFF.

This sequence joins TRBV27 and TRBJ2-1; 7 bases line up with TRBD2. V dropped 8 bases and J dropped 2; count of bases not matched to a gene: 9. The CDR3 length is 15 residues. Germline lookup yields CDR1 MNHEY and CDR2 SMNVEV (reference sequence). The DNA of the CDR3 is TGTGCCAGCTCTAACGCGGGAGAACCCTACAATGAGCAGTTCTTC. Protein: CASSNAGEPYNEQFF.

The rearrangement joins TRBV18 to TRBJ2-7; 12 bases map to TRBD2. CDR1 and CDR2 (germline): KGHSH, LQKENI. The CDR3 has 16 amino acids. V shed 1 base, J shed 0 bases, and the junction held 1 base outside the gene matches. CDR3 coding DNA: TGTGCCAGCTCACCACGGACTAGCGGGGTCTCCTACGAGCAGTACTTC. This encodes CASSPRTSGVSYEQYF.

V is TRBV5-1 and J is TRBJ1-4; 7 nucleotides line up with TRBD1. Losses at the gene ends were 2 bases for V and 2 bases for J; bases not matched to a gene: 3. The CDR3 has 15 amino acids. Germline V lookup: CDR1 SGHRS, CDR2 YFSETQ. CDR3 sequence: CASSFTGDTNEKLFF. CDR3 DNA sequence: TGCGCCAGCAGCTTCACAGGGGACACTAATGAAAAACTGTTTTTT.

The chain joins TRBV18 to TRBJ2-4; 7 nucleotides align to TRBD2. J gave up 4 bases and V 3 bases, and 9 bases lay outside the gene matches. The germline CDR1 and CDR2 sequences are KGHSH and LQKENI. CDR3 length equals 16 residues. CDR3 sequence reads: CASSPTDASGKNIQYF. The CDR3 DNA is TGTGCCAGCTCACCGACCGATGCTAGCGGAAAAAACATTCAGTACTTC.

This chain links TRBV29-1 with TRBJ2-7; 11 bases map to TRBD2. Looked up from germline, CDR1 is SQVTM and CDR2 is ANQGSEA. V gave up 1 base and J gave up 3 bases; unmatched junction bases: 2. The length of the CDR3 is 14 residues. The CDR3 loop reads CSVEGLAGGYEQYF. Written as DNA, the CDR3 is TGCAGCGTTGAAGGTCTAGCGGGAGGCTACGAGCAGTACTTC.

The chain combines TRBV5-4 with TRBJ2-7; D is perhaps TRBD1 (6 bases). The CDR3 extends over 16 amino acids. V lost 2 bases, J lost 3 bases, and 18 bases lay in between. Per germline, CDR1 SGHNT and CDR2 YYREEE (reference sequence). The CDR3 sequence: CASSFERTALFYEQYF. CDR3 nucleotide sequence: TGTGCCAGCAGCTTCGAGCGGACAGCTCTCTTCTACGAGCAGTACTTC.

The V call is TRBV7-9, the J call TRBJ2-7; 7 bases line up with TRBD1. V lost 1 base and J lost 3; bases outside the gene matches: 15. The CDR3 contains 18 residues. CDR1 is SEHNR and CDR2 is FQNEAQ in the germline V gene (reference sequence). This CDR3 reads CASSLVEWDSAIGYEQYF. In nucleotides, the CDR3 is TGTGCCAGCAGCTTAGTCGAATGGGACAGCGCCATTGGCTACGAGCAGTACTTC.

This rearrangement joins TRBV2 to TRBJ1-2; the D gene is possibly TRBD1 (6 bases). V lost 2 bases to trimming and J lost 1 base, with 11 bases between them. Germline assignment: CDR1 SNHLY and CDR2 FYNNEI. This CDR3 contains 15 residues. The CDR3 DNA follows: TGTGCCAGCAGTGAACTTTGGACAGTTAACTATGGCTACACCTTC. Translated, it gives CASSELWTVNYGYTF.